A single sample gave rise to the 27 T cell receptor beta chains below, sequenced in a study of blood T cell repertoires in COVID-19 (dated by TCRdb to the early 2020s). Library generation was performed with the immunoSEQ multiplex PCR assay. What TCRdb holds here is the immuneACCESS table cut down to in-frame rearrangements. Part of the clones is not present; checked against another copy, under half of the missing clones reflect an unresolved V gene, and the others are unexplained. This sample has 310,000 or so clones in its table, and 90% of those were observed once. About 1.5% of the sample lies in the top ten. The source material was PBMCs or T cells enriched from blood (not recorded which). The receptors derive from a woman between 18 and 30 years old with acute COVID-19.

The V and J genes are TRBV7-8 and TRBJ2-6, with D perhaps matching TRBD1 (5 bases). The V end was cut by 1 base, the J end by 2 bases, with 6 bases between. The CDR3 is 15 residues long. The germline V gene has CDR1 SGHVS and CDR2 FQNEAQ. CDR3 protein: CASSLEGAGANVLTF. CDR3 DNA sequence: TGTGCCAGCAGCTTAGAAGGGGCTGGGGCCAACGTCCTGACTTTC.

V usage is TRBV18 and J usage is TRBJ1-1; no clear D gene. V was shortened by 3 bases and J by 6 bases, with 17 bases between the two germline ends. CDR3 size: 15 residues. Germline-derived CDR1 and CDR2 are KGHSH and LQKENI. CDR3 nucleotide sequence: TGTGCCAGCTCACCCGGGGTGACGGGGTTCGCTGAAGCTTTCTTT. It encodes CASSPGVTGFAEAFF. Drawing the rest from reference TRBV18 and TRBJ1-1, the complete variable domain is NAGVMQNPRHLVRRRGQEARLRCSPMKGHSHVYWYRQLPEEGLKFMVYLQKENIIDESGMPKERFSAEFPKEGPSILRIQQVVRGDSAAYFCASSPGVTGFAEAFFGQGTRLTVV.

The V and J genes are TRBV4-1 and TRBJ1-2; 7 bases line up with TRBD1. The CDR3 runs to 16 residues. Germline V gives CDR1 MGHRA, CDR2 YSYEKL. V dropped 0 bases and J dropped 4; count of bases not matched to a gene: 8. The CDR3 here is CASSQDRGQGGYGYTF. The DNA of the CDR3 is TGCGCCAGCAGCCAAGACAGAGGCCAGGGGGGCTATGGCTACACCTTC.

Only a few counts were recorded for this clone. The sample has other DNA sequences that encode this CDR3 too. The genes are TRBV6-4 and TRBJ2-3; 10 bases fit TRBD2. CDR1 MRHNA and CDR2 SNTAGT come from the germline V gene. V dropped 4 bases and J dropped 1; count of bases not matched to a gene: 2. The CDR3 is made up of 15 amino acids. The CDR3 DNA follows: TGTGCCAGCAGTGCCGGGACTAGCGGCACAGATACGCAGTATTTT. This codes for CASSAGTSGTDTQYF.

The CDR3 sequence: CASSIGQSLYF. The CDR3 DNA follows: TGTGCCAGTAGTATTGGACAGTCTCTGTACTTC. The genes are TRBV19 and TRBJ2-7; possible D gene TRBD1, 6 bases. With 3 bases removed from V and 12 bases from J, the gap between germline ends came to 12 bases. The CDR3 is 11 residues long. The germline V gene has CDR1 LNHDA and CDR2 SQIVND (reference sequence).

The chain has TRBV5-6 and TRBJ1-5; D ambiguous. Germline V gene sequence: CDR1 SGHDT, CDR2 YYEEEE. The CDR3 runs to 19 residues. The V gene lost 5 bases and the J gene lost 0 bases, with 24 bases spanning the gap. The CDR3 DNA sequence: TGTGCCAGCAGTCGAACTCTCAGACAAACAAGATCTAGCAATCAGCCCCAGCATTTT. Protein: CASSRTLRQTRSSNQPQHF. The variable domain in full, completed from reference TRBV5-6 and TRBJ1-5, reads DAGVTQSPTHLIKTRGQQVTLRCSPKSGHDTVSWYQQALGQGPQFIFQYYEEEERQRGNFPDRFSGHQFPNYSSELNVNALLLGDSALYLCASSRTLRQTRSSNQPQHFGDGTRLSIL.

The V call is TRBV4-2, the J call TRBJ1-4, with D perhaps TRBD1 (6 bases). The CDR3 runs to 15 residues. Trimming took off 4 bases at V and 4 bases at J, with 13 bases between the two ends. Germline loops: CDR1 LGHNA, CDR2 YNFKEQ. Written as DNA, the CDR3 is TGTGCCAGCAGCCCCCTAGGACAGAATAATGAAAAACTGTTTTTT. This translates into CASSPLGQNNEKLFF.

The chain carries TRBV19 and TRBJ2-5; 11 bases map to TRBD2. Germline V CDR1 and CDR2: LNHDA, SQIVND (reference sequence). This CDR3 is built from 16 residues. The trim removed 2 bases at V and 5 bases at J, leaving 7 bases unmatched. In DNA form, the CDR3 reads TGTGCCAGTAGTATATTAGCGGGAGGGCCCGTGGAGACCCAGTACTTC. Translation gives CASSILAGGPVETQYF.

This chain uses TRBV6-5 with TRBJ2-5; 8 bases match TRBD2. V lost 4 bases, J lost 5 bases, and 9 bases stayed unmatched. CDR1 MNHEY and CDR2 SVGAGI come from the germline V gene. The CDR3 is 15 residues long. CDR3 coding DNA: TGTGCCAGCAGTTGGAGCGGGAGTGGGGGGGAGACCCAGTACTTC. Translated, it gives CASSWSGSGGETQYF.

This chain links TRBV2 with TRBJ2-5; tentatively, D is TRBD1 (6 bases). Germline V CDR1 and CDR2: SNHLY, FYNNEI. The V end lost 6 bases, the J end lost 2 bases, and 13 bases lay between the germline ends. The CDR3 is 14 residues long. CDR3 coding DNA: TGTGCCAGCAGCGTGGGGACATTACAAGAGACCCAGTACTTC. It is translated as CASSVGTLQETQYF.

The J gene is TRBJ2-1, the V gene TRBV14, with a weak D call TRBD2 (6 bases). Germline V gene lookup returns CDR1 SGHDN and CDR2 FVKESK. With 5 bases removed from V and 7 bases from J, the gap between germline ends came to 15 bases. This CDR3 has 14 amino acids. In DNA, the CDR3 is TGTGCCAGCAGCGAATGGGCGACTAGAAATGAGCAGTTCTTC. Its protein is CASSEWATRNEQFF.

The chain uses TRBV18 and TRBJ1-1; D might be TRBD1 (5 bases). Germline V gene lookup returns CDR1 KGHSH and CDR2 LQKENI. Trimming took off 6 bases at V and 7 bases at J, with 18 bases between the two ends. The CDR3 length is 14 residues. CDR3 region: CASSKDSAVGEAFF. For the CDR3, the DNA is TGTGCCAGCTCTAAAGACAGCGCGGTGGGTGAAGCTTTCTTT.

V gene TRBV27 combines with J gene TRBJ1-4; tentative D call: TRBD1 (5 bases). Germline V gene data show CDR1 as MNHEY and CDR2 as SMNVEV (reference sequence). This CDR3 has 16 amino acids. Trimming took 5 bases from V and 3 from J, leaving 16 bases between them. The CDR3 spells CASSPNLGGANEKLFF. The CDR3, as DNA: TGTGCCAGCAGTCCCAACCTCGGGGGGGCTAATGAAAAACTGTTTTTT.

About this clone: The identical CDR3 is also encoded by other nucleotide sequences in the sample. The CDR3 nucleotides are TGTGCCAGCAGCCCAGGGGGAAGCAATCAGCCCCAGCATTTT. Protein: CASSPGGSNQPQHF. The chain links TRBV28 to TRBJ1-5, with TRBD1 identical over 7 bases. The V segment lost 6 bases and the J segment 1 base; nucleotides outside the gene matches: 3. CDR1 and CDR2 from the germline V gene are MDHEN and SYDVKM. There are 14 residues in the CDR3.

The V gene is TRBV6-5, the J gene TRBJ1-2; TRBD1 agrees at 11 bases. This CDR3 spans 14 amino acids. V lost 4 bases, J lost 6 bases, and 4 bases stayed unmatched. Germline V gives CDR1 MNHEY, CDR2 SVGAGI. CDR3 in DNA: TGTGCCAGCAGTTTCGGACAGGGGGCGGATGGCTACACCTTC. It specifies CASSFGQGADGYTF.

V is TRBV5-1 and J is TRBJ1-3, with 8 bases lining up with TRBD1. CDR1 is SGHRS, CDR2 YFSETQ, per germline. V trimming: 2 bases; J trimming: 4 bases; junction bases outside the gene matches: 2. The CDR3 consists of 14 residues. CDR3 sequence: CASSFWTGGNTIYF. Written as DNA, the CDR3 is TGCGCCAGCAGCTTTTGGACAGGGGGAAACACCATATATTTT. Drawing the rest from reference TRBV5-1 and TRBJ1-3, the complete variable domain is KAGVTQTPRYLIKTRGQQVTLSCSPISGHRSVSWYQQTPGQGLQFLFEYFSETQRNKGNFPGRFSGRQFSNSRSEMNVSTLELGDSALYLCASSFWTGGNTIYFGEGSWLTVV.

The gene calls are TRBV15 and TRBJ1-6; D may be TRBD1 (6 bases). The germline V gene encodes CDR1 LNHNV and CDR2 YYDKDF (reference sequence). The CDR3 is 15 residues long. Trimming shortened V by 8 bases and J by 0 bases, and 11 bases separated the two germline ends. The DNA for the CDR3 is TGTGCCACCCAGGGGAAGAGCTCCTATAATTCACCCCTCCACTTT. Protein sequence: CATQGKSSYNSPLHF.

The chain has TRBV5-1 and TRBJ2-1; 12 bases are a match to TRBD2. CDR1 is SGHRS and CDR2 is YFSETQ in the germline V gene. Trimming at V came to 3 bases and at J to 5 bases, leaving 0 bases not matched to a gene. The CDR3 is 14 residues long. The CDR3: CASSWTSGNNEQFF. As DNA, the CDR3 is TGCGCCAGCAGCTGGACTAGCGGGAACAATGAGCAGTTCTTC.

The rearrangement uses TRBV7-2 and TRBJ2-5; TRBD1 agrees at 9 bases. Germline loops: CDR1 SGHTA, CDR2 FQGNSA. The CDR3 covers 14 residues. V was clipped by 5 bases and J by 5 bases; unmatched bases: 6. CDR3 in amino acids: CASSQGQGQETQYF. In DNA form, the CDR3 reads TGTGCCAGCAGCCAGGGACAGGGTCAGGAGACCCAGTACTTC.

The chain combines TRBV6-2 or TRBV6-3 with TRBJ2-6; D might be TRBD2 (5 bases). The V end was cut by 4 bases, the J end by 0 bases, with 7 bases between. Per the germline V gene, CDR1 is MNHEY and CDR2 is SVGEGT. CDR3 size: 15 residues. Written as DNA, the CDR3 is TGTGCCAGCAGTTCCGGACTCTCTGGGGCCAACGTCCTGACTTTC. It is translated as CASSSGLSGANVLTF.

The chain combines TRBV27 with TRBJ2-5; a possible D gene is TRBD2 (7 bases). Trimming left V 6 bases short and J 4 bases short, with 21 bases between. The CDR3 extends over 16 amino acids. Germline CDR1 reads MNHEY; CDR2 reads SMNVEV (reference sequence). The CDR3 sequence: CASSIGGADGGETQYF. The CDR3 DNA sequence: TGTGCCAGCAGCATAGGGGGGGCAGATGGAGGAGAGACCCAGTACTTC.

The sample holds one count of this clone. The chain is built from TRBV6-4 and TRBJ1-6; 8 bases match TRBD1. The V segment lost 5 bases and the J segment 5 bases; nucleotides outside the gene matches: 2. Germline V gives CDR1 MRHNA, CDR2 SNTAGT. This CDR3 has 14 amino acids. For the CDR3, the DNA is TGTGCCAGCAGTCAGACAGGGGATAATTCACCCCTCCACTTT. This translates into CASSQTGDNSPLHF.

V and J are TRBV10-3 and TRBJ2-1; perhaps TRBD1 as D (6 bases). Trimming shortened V by 4 bases and J by 3 bases, and 10 bases separated the two germline ends. Germline CDR1 reads ENHRY; CDR2 reads SYGVKD. CDR3 length: 14 amino acids. CDR3 residues: CAISGGQSYNEQFF. In DNA form, the CDR3 reads TGTGCCATCAGTGGGGGACAAAGCTACAATGAGCAGTTCTTC.

This clone came up once. The chain joins TRBV29-1 to TRBJ2-2; 8 nucleotides align to TRBD1. CDR3 length: 15 residues. Unmatched junction bases numbered 2, after V lost 2 bases and J lost 0 bases. Germline V gene lookup returns CDR1 SQVTM and CDR2 ANQGSEA. The CDR3, as DNA: TGCAGCGTTGAACGGGGACAGGCGAACACCGGGGAGCTGTTTTTT. Its translation is CSVERGQANTGELFF.

The chain combines TRBV11-2 with TRBJ2-5; D is undetermined. Germline CDR1 reads SGHAT; CDR2 reads FQNNGV. Deletions cut 5 bases from V and 2 bases from J, with 12 bases between. CDR3 length equals 14 residues. Written as DNA, the CDR3 is TGTGCCAGCAGCCCGGAGATGAGGCAAGAGACCCAGTACTTC. Encoded protein: CASSPEMRQETQYF.

This clone was seen just once. The chain couples TRBV19 to TRBJ1-3; no reliable D call. The CDR3 length is 16 residues. Trimming stripped 3 bases from V and 1 base from J, with 13 bases between. Germline values: CDR1 LNHDA, CDR2 SQIVND (reference sequence). CDR3 residues: CASSILRGLSGNTIYF. As DNA, the CDR3 is TGTGCCAGTAGTATTCTCCGAGGGTTATCTGGAAACACCATATATTTT.

The chain carries TRBV19 and TRBJ2-6, with 10 bases identical to TRBD1. The CDR3 spans 18 residues. V lost 4 bases to trimming and J lost 0 bases; unmatched junction nucleotides: 6. Per germline, CDR1 LNHDA and CDR2 SQIVND (reference sequence). The CDR3 sequence: CASSTGQGQFSGANVLTF. The CDR3, as DNA: TGTGCCAGTAGTACGGGACAGGGGCAGTTCTCTGGGGCCAACGTCCTGACTTTC.